Listed below are T cell receptor beta chains from one sample, sequenced in a study of T cells after yellow fever vaccination. TCRdb reprocessed the 5' RACE reads via MiXCR and lists one record per CDR3 protein. The sample gives roughly 340,000 distinct CDR3 sequences, about 4% of which show up once; 20% to 25% is in the top ten. The material was PBMCs, obtained 5 days after the yellow fever booster vaccination. These receptors came from a man younger than 30 who received the YFV17D yellow fever vaccine. Each CDR3 is given without its conserved first and last residue. D genes are given only for firm matches.

v_gene	d_gene	j_gene	CDR3aa
TRBV5-6	TRBD1	TRBJ2-1	ASSLDRGHEQF
TRBV4-3	NA	TRBJ2-6	ASSQDPTSGANVLT
TRBV6-1	NA	TRBJ1-5	ASSVGPGNQPQH
TRBV19	NA	TRBJ1-2	ASTASLAYGYT
TRBV7-9	TRBD1	TRBJ1-4	ASSYRDSISEKLF
TRBV12-3/TRBV12-4	NA	TRBJ1-2	ASSSGEYGYT
TRBV6-2/TRBV6-3	NA	TRBJ2-2	ASSGEGGWLTTGELF
TRBV20-1	TRBD2	TRBJ2-1	SAKTSGGPYNEQF
TRBV5-1	NA	TRBJ1-5	ASSLAGGAGQPQH
TRBV12-3/TRBV12-4	TRBD2	TRBJ2-5	ASSFGPSGGAQY
TRBV4-2	NA	TRBJ2-3	ASSQGFSGYVDTQY
TRBV3-1	NA	TRBJ1-1	ASSQDRQAGWSTEAF
TRBV10-3	TRBD1	TRBJ2-2	AISEQGIAGELF
TRBV5-1	NA	TRBJ2-1	ASTSTVGNEQF
TRBV6-5	TRBD2	TRBJ2-5	ASSIAGGPLWTQY
TRBV5-1	NA	TRBJ2-1	ASSLAPLALNEQF
TRBV28	TRBD1	TRBJ1-1	ASSFQLTGEAF
TRBV10-2	NA	TRBJ2-3	ASSDLKGPVTQY
TRBV15	NA	TRBJ2-5	ATSRDPEGGSRETQY
TRBV14	TRBD2	TRBJ2-3	ASSQDWASGGADTQY
TRBV6-6	TRBD2	TRBJ2-3	ASSGPGGSADTQY
TRBV6-5	TRBD1	TRBJ1-1	ASSYKSGTGGEAF
TRBV6-2/TRBV6-3	NA	TRBJ1-2	ASSGGRGPGLSANYGYT
TRBV6-2/TRBV6-3	TRBD2	TRBJ2-3	ASFTRGGSDTQY
TRBV11-2	TRBD2	TRBJ2-5	ASTGLAGDYQETQY